This T cell receptor beta chain was recorded in a study of OX40 agonist ivuxolimab in advanced cancers. Study-wide context: While on treatment, patients had intravenous ivuxolimab at 0.01 to 10 mg/kg every 2 weeks.

Trimming stripped 4 bases from V and 5 bases from J, with 13 bases between. Germline loops: CDR1 SGHRS, CDR2 YFSETQ. CDR3 length: 13 amino acids. Data came from immunoSEQ multiplex PCR; TCRdb stores just in-frame clones and leaves some out. The sample records about 140,000 clones, over 75% being singletons. The chain combines TRBV5-1 with TRBJ2-7; D may be TRBD2 (6 bases). The origin of this receptor is an adult with an advanced solid tumor such as melanoma, head and neck, liver or kidney cancer. This material consisted of CD4+ or CD8+ T cells sorted from blood, taken in a trial of the OX40 agonist ivuxolimab. The CDR3 sequence is CASSVGTYNEQYF. In nucleotides, the CDR3 is TGCGCCAGCAGCGTCGGGACTTATAACGAGCAGTACTTC.